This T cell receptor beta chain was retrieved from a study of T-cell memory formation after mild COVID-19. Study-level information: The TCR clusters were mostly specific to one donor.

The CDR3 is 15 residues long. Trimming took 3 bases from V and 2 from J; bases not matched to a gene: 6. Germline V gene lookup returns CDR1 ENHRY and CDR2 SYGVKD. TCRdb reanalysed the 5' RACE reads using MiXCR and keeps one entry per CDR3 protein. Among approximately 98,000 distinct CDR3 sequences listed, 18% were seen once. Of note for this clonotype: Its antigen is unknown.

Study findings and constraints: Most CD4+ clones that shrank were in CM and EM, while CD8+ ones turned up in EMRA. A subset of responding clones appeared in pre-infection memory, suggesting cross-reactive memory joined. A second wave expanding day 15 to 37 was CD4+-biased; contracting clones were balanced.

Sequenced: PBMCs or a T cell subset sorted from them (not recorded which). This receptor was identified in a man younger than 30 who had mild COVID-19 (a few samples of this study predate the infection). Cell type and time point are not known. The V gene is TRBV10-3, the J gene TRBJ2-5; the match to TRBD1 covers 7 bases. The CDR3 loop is CAISDPQTGQETQYF. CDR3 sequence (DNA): TGTGCCATCAGTGACCCACAGACAGGGCAAGAGACCCAGTACTTC.